This T cell receptor (beta chain) is from a study of beta chain features in type 1 diabetes. About the research overall: Regarding age, gender and cell yields, patients proved similar to healthy donors. The study, taken as a whole, reports: Healthy donors had naive, central memory and Treg TCRB repertoires that appeared less similar than those seen among patients. A PCR bias possibly favoring shorter templates would apply equally to patients and controls. Using cDNA template may skew counts toward highly expressing activated cells.

The CDR3 sequence is 14 residues long. Germline V gives CDR1 SGHDN, CDR2 FVKESK. The trim removed 8 bases at V and 2 bases at J, leaving 6 bases unmatched. The study reverse transcribed the entire isolated RNA, so it sequenced expressed TCRB transcripts. Sequencing was performed with immunoSEQ multiplex PCR; in TCRdb, only in-frame clones are kept and a portion is missing. The sample includes about 160,000 clones, 7.5% to 10% seen only once; the top ten take roughly 2.5%. Concerning this clone itself: The antigen is not known.

The TCR comes from a woman aged 18-29 years in good health. The chain uses TRBV14 and TRBJ1-1; 9 bases map to TRBD1. Sequencing was carried out using central memory CD4+ T cells from blood. In DNA form, the CDR3 reads TGTGCCAGCCGCAAACAGGGGGCAAACACTGAAGCTTTCTTT. It is translated as CASRKQGANTEAFF.